This entry features one TCR beta chain sequence. Germline values: CDR1 SQVTM, CDR2 ANQGSEA. The V and J ends lost 6 bases and 3 bases, in that order; junction bases with no gene match: 8. This CDR3 spans 16 amino acids. The sample comes from a study of OX40 agonist ivuxolimab in advanced cancers. Study-wide background: Clinicians treated patients with ivuxolimab, an agonistic anti-OX40 (CD134) antibody. Three patients, one with hepatocellular carcinoma and two with cutaneous melanoma, responded partially. Among those enrolled, mean age was approximately 62 years (range about 23 to 79) and 75% to 85% were male.

A history of autoimmune disease or systemic immunosuppression excluded patients. The assay was immunoSEQ multiplex PCR, and TCRdb's table has in-frame clones only and misses some. Of approximately 70,000 clones listed, approximately 91% were seen once; the top ten hold over 0.25%. The rearrangement joins TRBV29-1 to TRBJ2-3; 14 bases fit TRBD2. Source: CD4+ or CD8+ T cells sorted from blood, taken in a trial of the OX40 agonist ivuxolimab. This TCR was sampled from an adult with an advanced solid tumor such as melanoma, head and neck, liver or kidney cancer. CDR3 loop: CSVIRGTSGRTDTQYF. The DNA for the CDR3 is TGCAGCGTGATTAGAGGGACTAGCGGGAGAACAGATACGCAGTATTTT.